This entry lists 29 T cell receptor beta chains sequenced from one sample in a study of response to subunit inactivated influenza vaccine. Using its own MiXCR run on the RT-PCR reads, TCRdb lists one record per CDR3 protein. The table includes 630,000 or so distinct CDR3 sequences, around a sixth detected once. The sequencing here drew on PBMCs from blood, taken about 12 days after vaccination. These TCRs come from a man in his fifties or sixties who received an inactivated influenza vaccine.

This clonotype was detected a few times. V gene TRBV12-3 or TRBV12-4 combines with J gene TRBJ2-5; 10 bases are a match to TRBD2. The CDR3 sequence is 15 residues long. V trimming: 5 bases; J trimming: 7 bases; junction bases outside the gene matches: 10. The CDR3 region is CASSLIAGGPRTQYF. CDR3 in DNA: TGTGCCAGCAGTCTAATAGCGGGGGGTCCCCGGACCCAGTACTTC.

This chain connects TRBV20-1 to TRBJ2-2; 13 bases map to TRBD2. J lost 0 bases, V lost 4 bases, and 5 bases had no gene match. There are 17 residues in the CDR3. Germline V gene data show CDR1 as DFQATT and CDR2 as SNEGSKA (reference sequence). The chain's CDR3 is CSATGTSGAANTGELFF. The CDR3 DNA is TGCAGTGCTACCGGGACTAGCGGGGCCGCGAACACCGGGGAGCTGTTTTTT.

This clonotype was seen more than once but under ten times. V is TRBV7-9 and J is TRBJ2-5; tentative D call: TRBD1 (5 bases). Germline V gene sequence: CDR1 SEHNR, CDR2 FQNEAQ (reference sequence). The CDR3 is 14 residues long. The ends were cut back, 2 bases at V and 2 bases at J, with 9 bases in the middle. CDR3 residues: CASSLLGRQETQYF. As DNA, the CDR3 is TGTGCCAGCAGCTTATTGGGGCGGCAAGAGACCCAGTACTTC.

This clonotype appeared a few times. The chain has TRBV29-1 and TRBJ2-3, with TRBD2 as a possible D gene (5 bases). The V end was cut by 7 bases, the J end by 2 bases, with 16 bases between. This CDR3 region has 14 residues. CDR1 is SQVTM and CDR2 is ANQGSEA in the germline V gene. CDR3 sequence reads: CSALGLAVTDTQYF. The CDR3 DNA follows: TGCAGCGCCCTCGGGCTAGCAGTCACAGATACGCAGTATTTT.

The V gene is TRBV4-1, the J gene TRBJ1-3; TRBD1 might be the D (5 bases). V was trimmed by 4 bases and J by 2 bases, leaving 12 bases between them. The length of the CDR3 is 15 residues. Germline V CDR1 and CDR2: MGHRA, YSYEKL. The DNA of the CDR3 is TGCGCCAGCAGCCCTCTTGGGGCAGCTGGAAACACCATATATTTT. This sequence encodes CASSPLGAAGNTIYF.

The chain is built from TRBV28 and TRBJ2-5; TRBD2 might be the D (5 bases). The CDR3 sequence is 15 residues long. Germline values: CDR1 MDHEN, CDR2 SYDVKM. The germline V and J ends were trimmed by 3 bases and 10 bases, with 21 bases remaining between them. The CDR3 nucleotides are TGTGCCAGCAGTTTCATGCTAGCCAAACCCAAACACCAGTACTTC. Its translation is CASSFMLAKPKHQYF.

CDR3 sequence: CASSVGQYTEAFF. The CDR3 nucleotides read TGTGCCAGCAGCGTGGGACAGTACACTGAAGCTTTCTTT. The chain employs TRBV7-6 and TRBJ1-1, with 7 bases that match TRBD1. The CDR3 consists of 13 residues. Germline CDR1 reads SGHVS; CDR2 reads FNYEAQ. V shed 5 bases and J 3 bases; nucleotides not matched to a gene: 3.

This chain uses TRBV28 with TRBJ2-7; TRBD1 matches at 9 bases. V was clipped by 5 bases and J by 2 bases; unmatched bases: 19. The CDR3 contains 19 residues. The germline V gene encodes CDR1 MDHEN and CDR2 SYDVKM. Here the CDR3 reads CASSTEFIVGQGTTYEQYF. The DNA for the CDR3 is TGTGCCAGCAGTACTGAGTTTATAGTTGGACAGGGGACCACCTACGAGCAGTACTTC.

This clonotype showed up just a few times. CDR3 in DNA: TGTGCCAGCAGCCCATCAGGGGGGGATGAGGCATACGAGCAGTACTTC. It yields the protein CASSPSGGDEAYEQYF. The chain carries TRBV27 and TRBJ2-7; D is possibly TRBD1 or TRBD2 (7 bases each). Trimming took off 6 bases at V and 4 bases at J, with 22 bases between the two ends. This CDR3 spans 16 amino acids. Germline CDR1 reads MNHEY; CDR2 reads SMNVEV (reference sequence).

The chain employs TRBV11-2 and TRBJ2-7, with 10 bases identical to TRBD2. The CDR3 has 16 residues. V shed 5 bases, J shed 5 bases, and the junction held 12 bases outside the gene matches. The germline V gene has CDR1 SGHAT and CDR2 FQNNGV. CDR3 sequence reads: CASSPVRGLASHEQYF. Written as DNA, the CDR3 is TGTGCCAGCAGCCCGGTCAGGGGACTAGCGTCCCACGAGCAGTACTTC.

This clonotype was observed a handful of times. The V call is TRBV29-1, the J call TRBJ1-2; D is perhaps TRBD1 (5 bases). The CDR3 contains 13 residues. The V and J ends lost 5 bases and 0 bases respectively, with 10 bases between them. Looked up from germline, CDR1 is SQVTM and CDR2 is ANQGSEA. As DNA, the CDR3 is TGCAGCGTTATGACAGATTCTAACTATGGCTACACCTTC. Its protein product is CSVMTDSNYGYTF. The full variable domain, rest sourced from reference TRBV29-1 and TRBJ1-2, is SAVISQKPSRDICQRGTSLTIQCQVDSQVTMMFWYRQQPGQSLTLIATANQGSEATYESGFVIDKFPISRPNLTFSTLTVSNMSPEDSSIYLCSVMTDSNYGYTFGSGTRLTVV.

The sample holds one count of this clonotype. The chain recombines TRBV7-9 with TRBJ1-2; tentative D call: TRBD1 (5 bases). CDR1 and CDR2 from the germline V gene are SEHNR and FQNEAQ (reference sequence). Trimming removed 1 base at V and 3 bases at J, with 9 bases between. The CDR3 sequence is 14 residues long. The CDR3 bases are TGTGCCAGCAGCTTAGTAGACAGCTACTATGGCTACACCTTC. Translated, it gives CASSLVDSYYGYTF.

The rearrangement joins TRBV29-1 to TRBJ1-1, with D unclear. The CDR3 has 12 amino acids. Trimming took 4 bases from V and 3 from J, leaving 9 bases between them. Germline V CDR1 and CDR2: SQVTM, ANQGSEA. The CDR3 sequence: CSVAQKDTEAFF. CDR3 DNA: TGCAGCGTTGCTCAGAAGGACACTGAAGCTTTCTTT.

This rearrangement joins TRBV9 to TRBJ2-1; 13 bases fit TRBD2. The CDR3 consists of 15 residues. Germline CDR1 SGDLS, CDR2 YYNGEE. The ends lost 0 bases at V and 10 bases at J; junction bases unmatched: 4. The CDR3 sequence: CASSVDPGLAGEQFF. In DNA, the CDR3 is TGTGCCAGCAGCGTAGACCCGGGACTAGCGGGGGAGCAGTTCTTC.

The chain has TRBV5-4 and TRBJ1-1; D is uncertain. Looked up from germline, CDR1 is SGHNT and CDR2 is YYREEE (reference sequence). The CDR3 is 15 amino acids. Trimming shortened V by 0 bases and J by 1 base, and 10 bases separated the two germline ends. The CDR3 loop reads CASSLDSWSNTEAFF. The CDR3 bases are TGTGCCAGCAGCTTGGATAGCTGGTCGAACACTGAAGCTTTCTTT. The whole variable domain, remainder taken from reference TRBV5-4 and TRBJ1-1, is ETGVTQSPTHLIKTRGQQVTLRCSSQSGHNTVSWYQQALGQGPQFIFQYYREEENGRGNFPPRFSGLQFPNYSSELNVNALELDDSALYLCASSLDSWSNTEAFFGQGTRLTVV.

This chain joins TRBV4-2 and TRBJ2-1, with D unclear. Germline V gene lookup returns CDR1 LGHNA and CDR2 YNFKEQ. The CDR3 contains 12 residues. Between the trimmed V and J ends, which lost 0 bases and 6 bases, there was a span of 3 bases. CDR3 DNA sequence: TGTGCCAGCAGCCAAGAGCGCAATGAGCAGTTCTTC. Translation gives CASSQERNEQFF.

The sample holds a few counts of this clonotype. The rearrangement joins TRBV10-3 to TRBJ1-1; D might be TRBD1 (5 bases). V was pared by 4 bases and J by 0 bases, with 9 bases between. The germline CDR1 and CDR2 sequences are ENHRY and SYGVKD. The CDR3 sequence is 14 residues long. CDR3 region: CAISGGVMNTEAFF. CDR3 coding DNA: TGTGCCATCAGTGGAGGGGTCATGAACACTGAAGCTTTCTTT.

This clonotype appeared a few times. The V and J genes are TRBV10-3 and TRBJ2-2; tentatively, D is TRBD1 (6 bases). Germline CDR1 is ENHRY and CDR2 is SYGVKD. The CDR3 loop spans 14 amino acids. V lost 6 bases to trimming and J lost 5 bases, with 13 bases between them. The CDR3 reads CAISPHTGTGELFF. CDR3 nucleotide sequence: TGTGCCATCAGCCCCCACACAGGGACCGGGGAGCTGTTTTTT.

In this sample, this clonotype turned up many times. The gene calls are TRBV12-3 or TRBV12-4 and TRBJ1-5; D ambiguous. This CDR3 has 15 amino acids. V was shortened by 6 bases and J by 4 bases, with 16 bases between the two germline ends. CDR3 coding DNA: TGTGCCAGCAGGTACTCCTTCGGGGTTAATCAGCCCCAGCATTTT. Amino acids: CASRYSFGVNQPQHF.

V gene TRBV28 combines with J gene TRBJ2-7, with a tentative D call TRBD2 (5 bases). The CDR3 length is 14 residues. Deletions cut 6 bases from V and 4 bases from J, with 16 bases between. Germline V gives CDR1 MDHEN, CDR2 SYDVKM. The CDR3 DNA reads TGTGCCAGCAGGGGGTCGGCAGGACTTTACGAGCAGTACTTC. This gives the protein CASRGSAGLYEQYF.

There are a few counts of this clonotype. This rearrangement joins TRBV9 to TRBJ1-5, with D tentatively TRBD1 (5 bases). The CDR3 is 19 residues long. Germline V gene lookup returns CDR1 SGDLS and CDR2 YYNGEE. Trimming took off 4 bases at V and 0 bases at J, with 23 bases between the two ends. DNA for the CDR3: TGTGCCAGCAGCCCACGGGGACTTGTTGGAGTTGATAGCAATCAGCCCCAGCATTTT. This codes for CASSPRGLVGVDSNQPQHF.

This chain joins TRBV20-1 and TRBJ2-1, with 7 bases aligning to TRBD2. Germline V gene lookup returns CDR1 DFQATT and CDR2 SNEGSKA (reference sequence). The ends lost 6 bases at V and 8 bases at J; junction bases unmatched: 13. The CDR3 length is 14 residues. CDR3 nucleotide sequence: TGCAGTGCCCGAGGGGCGGGAGAGATACATGAGCAGTTCTTC. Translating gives CSARGAGEIHEQFF.

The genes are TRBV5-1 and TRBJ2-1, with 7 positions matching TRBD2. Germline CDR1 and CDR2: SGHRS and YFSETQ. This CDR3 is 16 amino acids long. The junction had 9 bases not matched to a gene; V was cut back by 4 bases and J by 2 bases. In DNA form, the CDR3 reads TGCGCCAGCAGCCCCCCCAGACTAGCCCCCTACAATGAGCAGTTCTTC. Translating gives CASSPPRLAPYNEQFF.

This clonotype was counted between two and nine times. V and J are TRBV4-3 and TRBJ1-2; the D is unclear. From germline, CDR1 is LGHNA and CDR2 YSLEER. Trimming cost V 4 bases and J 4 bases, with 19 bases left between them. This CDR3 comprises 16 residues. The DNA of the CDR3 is TGCGCCAGCAGCCTTAACCCCGACTCCCTCGGCTATGGCTACACCTTC. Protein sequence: CASSLNPDSLGYGYTF.

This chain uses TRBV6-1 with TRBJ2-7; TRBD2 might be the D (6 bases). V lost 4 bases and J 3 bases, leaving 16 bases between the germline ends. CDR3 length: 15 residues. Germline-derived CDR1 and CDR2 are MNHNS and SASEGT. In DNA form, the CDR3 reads TGTGCCAGCAGTGTGGGGACGGTGCGGGACTACGAGCAGTACTTC. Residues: CASSVGTVRDYEQYF.

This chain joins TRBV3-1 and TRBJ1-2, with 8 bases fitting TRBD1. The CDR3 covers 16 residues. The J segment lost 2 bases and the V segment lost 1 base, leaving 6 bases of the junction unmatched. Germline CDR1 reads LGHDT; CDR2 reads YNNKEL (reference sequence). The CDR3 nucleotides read TGTGCCAGCAGCCAAGCCCCCGGACAGGGAAACTATGGCTACACCTTC. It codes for CASSQAPGQGNYGYTF.

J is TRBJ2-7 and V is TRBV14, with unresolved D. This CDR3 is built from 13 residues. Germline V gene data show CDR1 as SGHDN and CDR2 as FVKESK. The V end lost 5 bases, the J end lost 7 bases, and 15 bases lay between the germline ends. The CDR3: CASSSTTGGEQYF. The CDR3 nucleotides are TGTGCCAGCAGCTCCACTACCGGTGGTGAGCAGTACTTC.

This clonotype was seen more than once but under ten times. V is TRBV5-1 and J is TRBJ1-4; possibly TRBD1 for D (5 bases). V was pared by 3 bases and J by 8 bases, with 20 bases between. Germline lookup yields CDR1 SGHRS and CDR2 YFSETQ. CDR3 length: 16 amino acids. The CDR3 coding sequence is TGCGCCAGCAGCTCCGGGACCGGAACTTCGGGGGAAAAACTGTTTTTT. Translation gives CASSSGTGTSGEKLFF.

The DNA for the CDR3 is TGCAGTGCTAGAGGACAGGGAGGGGCCGGGGAGCTGTTTTTT. Encoded protein: CSARGQGGAGELFF. The chain recombines TRBV20-1 with TRBJ2-2; D tentatively fits TRBD1 or TRBD2 (7 bases each). Trimming took off 1 base at V and 6 bases at J, with 12 bases between the two ends. The length of the CDR3 is 14 residues. CDR1 is DFQATT and CDR2 is SNEGSKA in the germline V gene (reference sequence).